Sequencing of this TCR beta chain was carried out in a study of blood T cells in healthy people across ages. The study's findings and limits: Unknown CMV status may confound age-related changes in expanded clones. It was held that the diversity estimates obtained from one million T cells were underestimates. What prevented conclusive comparison of naive and antigen-experienced cells was that PBMCs were unsorted.

V lost 0 bases and J lost 4; bases outside the gene matches: 9. This CDR3 is built from 17 residues. CDR1 is SGHDN, CDR2 FVKESK, per germline. With a J-beta primer mix and a sample-barcoded 5' primer, a second PCR ran about 7 to 12 cycles. Each cDNA molecule received a tag from a template-switch adaptor that had 12 random nucleotides. From the 5' RACE reads, TCRdb called clonotypes with MiXCR, one entry per CDR3 protein. The sample lists about 760,000 distinct CDR3 sequences; just over 55% were seen once. As to this clonotype: Its antigen is still unknown.

The receptor's source is a man aged 35 to 55 in good health. Sequences were obtained from blood. This rearrangement joins TRBV14 to TRBJ2-5; 9 bases agree with TRBD1. CDR3: CASSQDRRTGVGETQYF. The CDR3 DNA follows: TGTGCCAGCAGCCAAGATCGTCGGACAGGGGTAGGAGAGACCCAGTACTTC.